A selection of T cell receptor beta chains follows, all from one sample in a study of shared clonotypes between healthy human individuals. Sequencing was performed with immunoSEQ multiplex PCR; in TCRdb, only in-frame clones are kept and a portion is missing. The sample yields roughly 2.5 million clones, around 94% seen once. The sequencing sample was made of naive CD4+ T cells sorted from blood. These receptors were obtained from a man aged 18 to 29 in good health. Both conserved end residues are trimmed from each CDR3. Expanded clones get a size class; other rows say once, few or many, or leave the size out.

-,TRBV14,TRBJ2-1,ASSQSGGVIHNEQF
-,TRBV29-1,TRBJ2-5,SVGLKETQY
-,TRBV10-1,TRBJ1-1,ASSESGRAGEAF
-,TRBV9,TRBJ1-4,ASSYNRGGDEKLF
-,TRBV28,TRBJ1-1,ASLSGQGLGNTEAF
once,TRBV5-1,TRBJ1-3,ASSQEGFSGNTIY
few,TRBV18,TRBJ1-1,ASSPQRNTEAF
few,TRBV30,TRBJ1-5,AWSEDTSNQPQH
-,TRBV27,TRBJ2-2,ASSFAGELF
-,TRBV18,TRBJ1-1,ASSPGTVNTEAF
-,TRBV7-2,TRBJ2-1,ASSPGTSVYNEQF
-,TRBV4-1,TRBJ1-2,ASSQLFIANYGYT
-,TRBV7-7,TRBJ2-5,ASSAVGEVQETQY
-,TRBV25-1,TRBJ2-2,ASTRRGVDTGELF
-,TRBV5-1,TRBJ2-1,ASSLQGSGNEQF
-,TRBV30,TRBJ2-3,AWSRGRGVLRGTDTQY
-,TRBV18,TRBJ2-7,ASSQGVNYEQY
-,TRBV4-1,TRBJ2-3,ASSQTAGGSTDTQY
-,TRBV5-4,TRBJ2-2,ASSLSLAGLNTGELF
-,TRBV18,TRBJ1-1,ASSPPTQEAF
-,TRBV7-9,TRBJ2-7,ASSTQYYEQY
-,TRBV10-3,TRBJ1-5,AISVTANSNQPQH
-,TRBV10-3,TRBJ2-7,AIGPAGAYEQY
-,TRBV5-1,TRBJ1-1,ASSLGSGNTEAF
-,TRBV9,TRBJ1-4,ASSSGQGSSAKEKLF
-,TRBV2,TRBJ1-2,ARSHGPDYGYT
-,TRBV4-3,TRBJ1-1,ASSQVHGGGTEAF
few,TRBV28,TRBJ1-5,ASSLRGEGNQPQH
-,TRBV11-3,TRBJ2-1,ASSSLNEQF
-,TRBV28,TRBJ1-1,ASSLGGSMNTEAF
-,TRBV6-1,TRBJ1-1,ASSAGTVAF
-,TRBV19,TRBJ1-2,ATGGQGLNYGYT
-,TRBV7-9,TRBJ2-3,ASSAIPGQGSADTQY
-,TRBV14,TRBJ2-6,ASSHRWLGANVLT
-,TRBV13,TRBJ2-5,ASSLSRQY
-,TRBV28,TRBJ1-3,ASEGGGNTIY
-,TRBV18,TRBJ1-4,ASSRDSSNEKLF
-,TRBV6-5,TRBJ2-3,ASSYERGPRGDTQY
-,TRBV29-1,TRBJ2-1,SAGESYNEQF
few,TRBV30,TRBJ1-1,AFYGRSAEAF
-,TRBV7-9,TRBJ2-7,ASSLGTHSYEQY
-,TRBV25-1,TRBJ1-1,ALPGTSNTEAF
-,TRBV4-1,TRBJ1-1,ASSQDSRNTEAF
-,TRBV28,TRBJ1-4,ASNLRGSPKLEKLF